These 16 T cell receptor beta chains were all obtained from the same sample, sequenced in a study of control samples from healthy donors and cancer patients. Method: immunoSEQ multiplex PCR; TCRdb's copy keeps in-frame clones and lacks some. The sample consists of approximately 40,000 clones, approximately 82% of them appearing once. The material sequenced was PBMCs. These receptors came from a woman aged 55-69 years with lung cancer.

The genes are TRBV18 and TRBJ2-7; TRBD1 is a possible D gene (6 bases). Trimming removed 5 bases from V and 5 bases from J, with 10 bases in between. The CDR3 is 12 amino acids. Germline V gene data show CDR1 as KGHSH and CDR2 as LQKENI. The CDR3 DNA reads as TGTGCCAGCTCAGATCAGGGGAACGAGCAGTACTTC. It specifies CASSDQGNEQYF. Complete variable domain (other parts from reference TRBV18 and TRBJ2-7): NAGVMQNPRHLVRRRGQEARLRCSPMKGHSHVYWYRQLPEEGLKFMVYLQKENIIDESGMPKERFSAEFPKEGPSILRIQQVVRGDSAAYFCASSDQGNEQYFGPGTRLTVT.

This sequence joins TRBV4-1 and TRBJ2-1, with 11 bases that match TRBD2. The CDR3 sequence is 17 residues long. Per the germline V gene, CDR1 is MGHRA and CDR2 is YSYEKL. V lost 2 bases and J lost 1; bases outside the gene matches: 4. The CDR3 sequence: CASSQLTSGASYNEQFF. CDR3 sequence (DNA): TGCGCCAGCAGCCAATTGACTAGCGGGGCTTCCTACAATGAGCAGTTCTTC.

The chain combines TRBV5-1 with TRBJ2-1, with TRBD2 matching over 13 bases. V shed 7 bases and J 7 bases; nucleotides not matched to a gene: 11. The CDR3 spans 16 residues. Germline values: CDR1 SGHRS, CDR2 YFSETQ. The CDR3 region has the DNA TGCGCCAGCGCTCGGTCGGGACTAGCGGGGTTAAATGAGCAGTTCTTC. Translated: CASARSGLAGLNEQFF.

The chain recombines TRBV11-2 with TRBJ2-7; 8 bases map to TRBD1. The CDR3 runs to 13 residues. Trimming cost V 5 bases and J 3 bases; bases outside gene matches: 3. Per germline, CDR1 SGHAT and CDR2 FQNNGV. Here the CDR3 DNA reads TGTGCCAGCAGCCGCGGACAGGGCTACGAGCAGTACTTC. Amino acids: CASSRGQGYEQYF.

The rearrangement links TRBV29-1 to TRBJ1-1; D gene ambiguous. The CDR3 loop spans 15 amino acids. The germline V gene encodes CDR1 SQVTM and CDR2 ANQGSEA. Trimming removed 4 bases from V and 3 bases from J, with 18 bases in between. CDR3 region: CSVGCQANKDTEAFF. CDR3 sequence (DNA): TGCAGCGTTGGGTGCCAGGCAAATAAGGACACTGAAGCTTTCTTT.

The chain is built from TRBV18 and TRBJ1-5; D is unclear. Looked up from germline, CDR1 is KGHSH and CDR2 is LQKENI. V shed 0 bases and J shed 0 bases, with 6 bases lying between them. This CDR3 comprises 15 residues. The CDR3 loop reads CASSPPSYSNQPQHF. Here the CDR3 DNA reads TGTGCCAGCTCACCACCGTCCTATAGCAATCAGCCCCAGCATTTT.

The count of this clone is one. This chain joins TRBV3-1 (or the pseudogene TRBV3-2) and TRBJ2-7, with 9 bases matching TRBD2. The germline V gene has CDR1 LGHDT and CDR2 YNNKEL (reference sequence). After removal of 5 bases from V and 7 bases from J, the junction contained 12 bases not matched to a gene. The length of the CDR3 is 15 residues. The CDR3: CASSSRGTSMGEQYF. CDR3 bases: TGTGCCAGCAGCTCCCGCGGGACTAGCATGGGGGAGCAGTACTTC.

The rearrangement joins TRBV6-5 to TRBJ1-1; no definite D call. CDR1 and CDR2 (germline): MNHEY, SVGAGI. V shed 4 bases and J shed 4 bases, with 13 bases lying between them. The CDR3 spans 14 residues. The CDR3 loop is CASSSRILGTEAFF. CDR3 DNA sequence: TGTGCCAGCAGTTCTAGGATCTTGGGCACTGAAGCTTTCTTT.

CDR3 sequence reads: CSADGGQSSYNEQFF. Here the CDR3 DNA reads TGCAGCGCGGACGGGGGGCAGAGCTCCTACAATGAGCAGTTCTTC. The rearrangement links TRBV29-1 to TRBJ2-1; tentative D call: TRBD2 (7 bases). The CDR3 consists of 15 residues. Trimming took 7 bases from V and 0 from J, leaving 16 bases between them. Germline V lookup: CDR1 SQVTM, CDR2 ANQGSEA.

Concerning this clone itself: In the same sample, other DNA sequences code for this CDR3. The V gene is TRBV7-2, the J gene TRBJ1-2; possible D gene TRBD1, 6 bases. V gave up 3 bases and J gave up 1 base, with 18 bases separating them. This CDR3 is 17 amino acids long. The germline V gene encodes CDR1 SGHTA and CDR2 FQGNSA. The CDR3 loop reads CASSFRDTSADNYGYTF. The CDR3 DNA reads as TGTGCCAGCAGCTTCCGGGACACCTCAGCTGATAACTATGGCTACACCTTC.

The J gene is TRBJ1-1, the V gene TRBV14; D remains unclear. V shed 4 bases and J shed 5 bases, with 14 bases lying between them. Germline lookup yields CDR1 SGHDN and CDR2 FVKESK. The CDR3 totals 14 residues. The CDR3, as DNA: TGTGCCAGCAGCCGTGTTGGAATTGGGACTGAAGCTTTCTTT. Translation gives CASSRVGIGTEAFF.

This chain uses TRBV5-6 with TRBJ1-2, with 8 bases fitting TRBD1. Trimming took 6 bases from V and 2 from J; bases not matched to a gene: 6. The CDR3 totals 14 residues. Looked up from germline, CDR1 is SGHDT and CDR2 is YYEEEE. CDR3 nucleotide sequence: TGTGCCAGCATCCTAAGACAGGGGAACTATGGCTACACCTTC. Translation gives CASILRQGNYGYTF.

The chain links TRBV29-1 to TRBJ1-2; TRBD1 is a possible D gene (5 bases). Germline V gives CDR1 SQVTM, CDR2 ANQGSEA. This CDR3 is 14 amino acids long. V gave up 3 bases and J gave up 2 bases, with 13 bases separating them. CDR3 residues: CSVDGTGLNYGYTF. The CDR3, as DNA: TGCAGCGTTGACGGGACGGGGCTCAACTATGGCTACACCTTC.

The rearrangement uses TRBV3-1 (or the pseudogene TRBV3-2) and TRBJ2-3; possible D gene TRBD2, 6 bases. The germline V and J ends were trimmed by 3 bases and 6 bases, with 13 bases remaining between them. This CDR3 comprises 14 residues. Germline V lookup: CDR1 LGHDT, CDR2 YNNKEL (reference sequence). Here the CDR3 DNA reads TGTGCCAGCAGCCAGGGTCTAGCGTTTGATACGCAGTATTTT. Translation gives CASSQGLAFDTQYF.

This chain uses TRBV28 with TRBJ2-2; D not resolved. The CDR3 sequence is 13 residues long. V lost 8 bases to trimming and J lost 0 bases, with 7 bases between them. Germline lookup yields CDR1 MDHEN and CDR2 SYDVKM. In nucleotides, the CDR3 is TGTGCCAGCTGCCGGTCGAACACCGGGGAGCTGTTTTTT. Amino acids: CASCRSNTGELFF.

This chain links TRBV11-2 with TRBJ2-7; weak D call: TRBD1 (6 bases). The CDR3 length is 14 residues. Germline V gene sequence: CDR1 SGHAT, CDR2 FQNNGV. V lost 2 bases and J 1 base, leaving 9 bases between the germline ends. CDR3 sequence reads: CASSLTGSSYEQYF. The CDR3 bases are TGTGCCAGCAGCTTAACAGGGAGTTCCTACGAGCAGTACTTC.